Listed below are T cell receptor beta chains from one sample, sequenced in a study of blood T cell repertoires in COVID-19. Repertoires were generated with immunoSEQ multiplex PCR, while TCRdb's copy carries only in-frame clones and drops some. The data show more than 95,000 clones, 86% seen once. Sample: peripheral blood. These receptors all come from a human donor in a cohort sampled during active COVID-19. The CDR3 runs from the conserved cysteine through the conserved F or W. D genes are given only for firm matches. Rows give clone size only sometimes, using once, few, many, or a class for an expanded clone.

j_call,v_call,clone_size,d_call,cdr3_nt,cdr3_aa
TRBJ2-6,TRBV6-2/TRBV6-3,-,-,TGTGCCAGCAGTTTGGCAGGGTACTTGGCCAACGTCCTGACTTTC,CASSLAGYLANVLTF
TRBJ1-3,TRBV7-9,-,-,TGTGCCAGCGGAGCCTCTGGAAACACCATATATTTT,CASGASGNTIYF
TRBJ2-7,TRBV5-1,-,-,TGCGCCAGCTCAGAGGCCCTAGTACCCGGCTACGAGCAGTACTTC,CASSEALVPGYEQYF
TRBJ2-1,TRBV19,-,TRBD2,TGTGCCAGTAGTTCTAGACTAGCGGATTGGAGCTACAATGAGCAGTTCTTC,CASSSRLADWSYNEQFF
TRBJ2-1,TRBV11-2,-,TRBD2,TGTGCCAGCAGCTTAGCGATAGCGGGAGGCTACAATGAGCAGTTCTTC,CASSLAIAGGYNEQFF
TRBJ2-7,TRBV6-5,-,TRBD2,TGTGCCAGCAGCAACAAGGGGCGGGAGCCCTACGAGCAGTACTTC,CASSNKGREPYEQYF
TRBJ1-4,TRBV9,-,TRBD1,TGTGCCAGCAGTTCCGACAGGGGGGCTACTAATGAAAAACTGTTTTTT,CASSSDRGATNEKLFF
TRBJ1-6,TRBV28,few,-,TGTGCCAGCAGCCGACCGGGGTATAATTCACCCCTCCACTTT,CASSRPGYNSPLHF
TRBJ2-2,TRBV7-2,-,TRBD1,TGTGCCAGCAGCTTCGCCGGGACAGGGAACACCGGGGAGCTGTTTTTT,CASSFAGTGNTGELFF
TRBJ2-3,TRBV6-2/TRBV6-3,-,TRBD2,TGTGCCAGCAGTTGGCGGGAGCCAAGCACAGATACGCAGTATTTT,CASSWREPSTDTQYF
TRBJ2-3,TRBV7-6,-,TRBD2,TGTGCCAGCAGCTTAGAAGCGGGAGGCACAGATACGCAGTATTTT,CASSLEAGGTDTQYF
TRBJ1-4,TRBV4-1,-,-,TGCGCCAGCAGCCAGATTGACCGTGGAGCTAATGAAAAACTGTTTTTT,CASSQIDRGANEKLFF
TRBJ1-4,TRBV28,-,-,TGTGCCAGCAGACTCTGGGGGGGAGCTAATGAAAAACTGTTTTTT,CASRLWGGANEKLFF
TRBJ2-1,TRBV9,-,TRBD2,TGTGCCAGCAGCGAAGGACTAGCGGACTACAATGAGCAGTTCTTC,CASSEGLADYNEQFF
TRBJ1-3,TRBV5-1,-,TRBD1,TGCGCCAGCAGCATCACAGGGGAAGGAAACACCATATATTTT,CASSITGEGNTIYF
TRBJ2-6,TRBV19,-,TRBD2,TGTGCCAGTAAAGGTAGCGGGAGCTCTGGGGCCAACGTCCTGACTTTC,CASKGSGSSGANVLTF
TRBJ2-2,TRBV11-2,-,TRBD2,TGTGCCAGCAGCTTTATAGCGGGTGCGAACACCGGGGAGCTGTTTTTT,CASSFIAGANTGELFF
TRBJ1-1,TRBV6-2/TRBV6-3,-,-,TGTGCCAGCAGTTACCAGGGGACCACTGAAGCTTTCTTT,CASSYQGTTEAFF
TRBJ1-1,TRBV5-1,-,-,TGCGCCAGCAGCTTTCAGCGAGGGATGGTGAACACTGAAGCTTTCTTT,CASSFQRGMVNTEAFF
TRBJ2-7,TRBV4-2,once,TRBD2,TGTGCCAGCAGCCATGGGACTAGCGGGAGTTACGAGCAGTACTTC,CASSHGTSGSYEQYF
TRBJ2-6,TRBV2,-,-,TGTGCCAGCAGGGACAACCCTGGGGCCAACGTCCTGACTTTC,CASRDNPGANVLTF
TRBJ2-1,TRBV5-1,-,TRBD1,TGCGCCACCTCGGACAGGAACAGAAATGAGCAGTTCTTC,CATSDRNRNEQFF
TRBJ2-4,TRBV28,once,-,TGTGCCAGCAGTGACTTTAAAAACATTCAGTACTTC,CASSDFKNIQYF
TRBJ2-7,TRBV27,-,-,TGTGCCAGCACTACACAGGGTTCCGAGCAGTACTTC,CASTTQGSEQYF
TRBJ2-7,TRBV13,-,TRBD1,TGTGCCAGCAGCTTAGCCGCTCCCGGGACAGCTTACGAGCAGTACTTC,CASSLAAPGTAYEQYF
TRBJ1-1,TRBV30,-,TRBD1,TGTGCCTGGAGACGCCCTCCCGGGACAGCCACTGAAGCTTTCTTT,CAWRRPPGTATEAFF
TRBJ2-3,TRBV7-2,-,TRBD2,TGTGCCAGCAGCAGGGGACTAGCGGGGGACGCCGGATACAGTTATACGCAGTATTTT,CASSRGLAGDAGYSYTQYF
TRBJ1-4,TRBV6-6,-,-,TGTGCCAGCAGTATATCCGGGACAACAAATGAAAAACTGTTTTTT,CASSISGTTNEKLFF
TRBJ2-3,TRBV4-1,-,-,TGCGCCAGCAGCCATGGCGGGACAGAGGCTAGCACAGATACGCAGTATTTT,CASSHGGTEASTDTQYF
TRBJ2-7,TRBV29-1,few,TRBD1,TGCAGCGTCGCGAGTGGTACAGGGGCCTACGAGCAGTACTTC,CSVASGTGAYEQYF
TRBJ2-7,TRBV6-5,-,TRBD1,TGTGCCAGCAGTTACTCAAGAGGGACAGGGGGCGAGCAGTACTTC,CASSYSRGTGGEQYF
TRBJ2-5,TRBV3-1/TRBV3-2,-,TRBD1,TGTGCCAGCAGCCACCCGACAGGGCCCTTACAAGAGACCCAGTACTTC,CASSHPTGPLQETQYF
TRBJ2-7,TRBV28,-,TRBD1,TGTGCCAGCAGTACGGGACAGGGTAGGCGCGAGCAGTACTTC,CASSTGQGRREQYF
TRBJ2-2,TRBV15,-,-,TGTGCCACCAGCAGAGCAGGCACCGGGGAGCTGTTTTTT,CATSRAGTGELFF
TRBJ1-2,TRBV5-1,-,-,TGCGCCAGCAGCTTGTCCACCGACAAAATCATCGGCTACACCTTC,CASSLSTDKIIGYTF
TRBJ1-2,TRBV7-6,-,-,TGTGCCAGCAGCTTACTAGGGGGTCGAGGCTACACCTTC,CASSLLGGRGYTF
TRBJ2-3,TRBV15,-,-,TGTGCCACCAGCAGAGATGGACAAGGCACAGATACGCAGTATTTT,CATSRDGQGTDTQYF
TRBJ2-2,TRBV6-4,-,-,TGTGCCAGCAGTGTCTTCGCGGCGAACACCGGGGAGCTGTTTTTT,CASSVFAANTGELFF
TRBJ2-2,TRBV4-1,-,-,TGCGCCAGCAGCCAAACGATTGGGGGCGGCACCGGGGAGCTGTTTTTT,CASSQTIGGGTGELFF
TRBJ2-7,TRBV20-1,once,TRBD2,TGCAGTGCTAGTGGGACTAGCGGTGGGCAGTACTTC,CSASGTSGGQYF
TRBJ2-1,TRBV7-2,-,-,TGTGCCAGCAGCTCGAGGTTACTAGAATTTTCCTACAATGAGCAGTTCTTC,CASSSRLLEFSYNEQFF
TRBJ1-5,TRBV11-2,-,TRBD1,TGTGCCAGCAGCGGGGGACTTACAGGGGAGCCCCAGCATTTT,CASSGGLTGEPQHF
TRBJ2-7,TRBV4-3,-,TRBD1,TGCGCCAGCAGCCAACCGGGACAGCTATGCGAGCAGTACTTC,CASSQPGQLCEQYF
TRBJ2-6,TRBV27,-,-,TGTGCCAGCAGTTTGTCTACCGGCAGGGAAGCGCCTGGGGCCAACGTCCTGACTTTC,CASSLSTGREAPGANVLTF
TRBJ2-2,TRBV30,many,-,TGTGCCTGGAACGGGCCGGGCACGGGGTTTACCGGGGAGCTGTTTTTT,CAWNGPGTGFTGELFF